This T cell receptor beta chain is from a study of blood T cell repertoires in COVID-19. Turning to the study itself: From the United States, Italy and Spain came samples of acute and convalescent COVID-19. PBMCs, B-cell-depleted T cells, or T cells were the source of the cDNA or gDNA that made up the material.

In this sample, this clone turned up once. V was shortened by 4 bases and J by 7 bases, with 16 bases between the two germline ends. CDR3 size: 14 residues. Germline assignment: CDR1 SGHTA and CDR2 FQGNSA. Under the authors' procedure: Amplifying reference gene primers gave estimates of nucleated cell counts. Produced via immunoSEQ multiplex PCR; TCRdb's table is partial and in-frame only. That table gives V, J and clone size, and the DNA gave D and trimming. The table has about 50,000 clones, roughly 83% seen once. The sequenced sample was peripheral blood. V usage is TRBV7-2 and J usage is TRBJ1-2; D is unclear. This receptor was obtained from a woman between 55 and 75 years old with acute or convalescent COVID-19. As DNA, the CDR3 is TGTGCCAGCAGCTCCCTCCCGGGGTCGACTGGCTACACCTTC. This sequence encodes CASSSLPGSTGYTF.